These 25 T cell receptor beta chains were all obtained from the same sample, sequenced in a study of T cell responses to AZD1222 COVID-19 vaccine. Profiling relied on immunoSEQ multiplex PCR, and the TCRdb table lists in-frame clones only, not all of them. The table lists over 40,000 clones, about 83% of them singletons. The sequenced sample was peripheral blood, obtained on day 0 of AZD1222 vaccination. The receptors derive from an adult in good health.

This clone was detected once. The rearrangement joins TRBV7-2 to TRBJ2-5; 9 bases are shared with TRBD1. The germline V gene encodes CDR1 SGHTA and CDR2 FQGNSA. V lost 5 bases, J lost 1 base, and 11 bases stayed unmatched. There are 17 residues in the CDR3. In DNA, the CDR3 is TGTGCCAGCAGCATCCTACAGGGGGCATTCCTCCAAGAGACCCAGTACTTC. Translated, it gives CASSILQGAFLQETQYF.

The chain carries TRBV24-1 and TRBJ2-3, with D tentatively TRBD1 (6 bases). The ends were cut back, 4 bases at V and 8 bases at J, with 15 bases in the middle. The CDR3 contains 14 residues. The germline gives CDR1 KGHDR, CDR2 SFDVKD. The CDR3 region has the DNA TGTGCCACCAGTGACTTAACAGGGTTGGGTACGCAGTATTTT. Residues: CATSDLTGLGTQYF.

The J gene is TRBJ2-7, the V gene TRBV27, with 8 bases that match TRBD2. Germline V CDR1 and CDR2: MNHEY, SMNVEV (reference sequence). V trimming: 6 bases; J trimming: 2 bases; junction bases outside the gene matches: 9. The CDR3 covers 15 residues. Here the CDR3 reads CASSHSGRETYEQYF. CDR3 sequence (DNA): TGTGCCAGCAGCCACAGCGGGAGAGAGACCTACGAGCAGTACTTC.

The chain employs TRBV11-3 and TRBJ2-5; TRBD2 is a possible D gene (5 bases). The V gene lost 3 bases and the J gene lost 0 bases, with 11 bases spanning the gap. The germline gives CDR1 SGHNT, CDR2 YENEEA. The CDR3 has 15 residues. The CDR3: CASSFSTGYQETQYF. Here the CDR3 DNA reads TGTGCCAGCAGCTTTAGCACGGGGTACCAAGAGACCCAGTACTTC.

The V and J genes are TRBV28 and TRBJ2-1; D not certain. CDR3 length: 15 residues. Trimming left V 2 bases short and J 4 bases short, with 12 bases between. Per the germline V gene, CDR1 is MDHEN and CDR2 is SYDVKM. DNA of the CDR3: TGTGCCAGCAGTTTACCGGTTGGTGGGTACAATGAGCAGTTCTTC. Its protein product is CASSLPVGGYNEQFF.

The genes are TRBV7-2 and TRBJ2-1, with 8 bases matching TRBD1. V gave up 6 bases and J gave up 9 bases; unmatched junction bases: 10. The CDR3 is made up of 14 amino acids. From germline, CDR1 is SGHTA and CDR2 FQGNSA. The CDR3 is CASSLRGQAGEQFF. The CDR3 coding sequence is TGTGCCAGCAGTCTCCGGGGACAGGCCGGTGAGCAGTTCTTC.

The chain carries TRBV20-1 and TRBJ2-7, with D possibly being TRBD1 or TRBD2 (5 bases each). This CDR3 is built from 15 residues. Trimming took off 3 bases at V and 4 bases at J, with 19 bases between the two ends. In germline, CDR1 is DFQATT, CDR2 SNEGSKA (reference sequence). CDR3 DNA: TGCAGTGCTAGTTTGGGACCTCAACCGGGGTACGAGCAGTACTTC. Translated: CSASLGPQPGYEQYF.

The V gene is TRBV20-1, the J gene TRBJ1-1; possible D gene TRBD1, 6 bases. The CDR3 runs 10 residues. The germline V gene has CDR1 DFQATT and CDR2 SNEGSKA (reference sequence). This CDR3 is CEAQGTEAFF. CDR3 nucleotide sequence: TGCGAGGCCCAGGGGACTGAAGCTTTCTTT.

This clone was recorded only once. The rearrangement uses TRBV3-1 (or the pseudogene TRBV3-2) and TRBJ2-7; maybe TRBD2 (5 bases). Germline loops: CDR1 LGHDT, CDR2 YNNKEL (reference sequence). The CDR3 is 15 amino acids. The V end lost 3 bases, the J end lost 0 bases, and 12 bases lay between the germline ends. DNA of the CDR3: TGTGCCAGCAGCCATTCGGGGAAGGGCTCCTACGAGCAGTACTTC. It encodes CASSHSGKGSYEQYF.

The chain carries TRBV28 and TRBJ2-7; D is unclear. V was trimmed by 8 bases and J by 6 bases, leaving 14 bases between them. CDR1 is MDHEN and CDR2 is SYDVKM in the germline V gene. The CDR3 consists of 12 residues. The CDR3 protein is CASLSSLGEQYF. Written as DNA, the CDR3 is TGTGCCAGCCTATCGTCTCTGGGCGAGCAGTACTTC.

The V gene is TRBV19, the J gene TRBJ1-1; no definite D call. V was cut by 8 bases and J by 2 bases, with 9 bases left in between. The germline V gene encodes CDR1 LNHDA and CDR2 SQIVND (reference sequence). The CDR3 contains 12 residues. Here the CDR3 reads CASQFGNTEAFF. The CDR3 bases are TGTGCCAGTCAATTCGGAAACACTGAAGCTTTCTTT.

This clone occurred once. This chain connects TRBV7-2 to TRBJ2-2; 9 bases map to TRBD1. The germline CDR1 and CDR2 sequences are SGHTA and FQGNSA. J gave up 3 bases and V 5 bases, and 4 bases lay outside the gene matches. The CDR3 is 15 amino acids. The CDR3 here is CASSGRTGDTGELFF. Here the CDR3 DNA reads TGTGCCAGCAGCGGACGGACAGGGGACACCGGGGAGCTGTTTTTT.

The CDR3 region has the DNA TGTGCCAGCAGCTTGGACAGGGCCCAGCCCCAGCATTTT. This gives the protein CASSLDRAQPQHF. V is TRBV5-6 and J is TRBJ1-5; the D gene is possibly TRBD1 (6 bases). This CDR3 region has 13 residues. Germline V gene sequence: CDR1 SGHDT, CDR2 YYEEEE. Trimming pared 0 bases from V and 7 bases from J, leaving 8 bases between. The full variable domain, in which reference TRBV5-6 and TRBJ1-5 provide the parts outside the CDR3, is DAGVTQSPTHLIKTRGQQVTLRCSPKSGHDTVSWYQQALGQGPQFIFQYYEEEERQRGNFPDRFSGHQFPNYSSELNVNALLLGDSALYLCASSLDRAQPQHFGDGTRLSIL.

The gene calls are TRBV28 and TRBJ1-6; 7 nucleotides align to TRBD1. The trim removed 6 bases at V and 5 bases at J, leaving 10 bases unmatched. This CDR3 is built from 16 residues. The germline V gene has CDR1 MDHEN and CDR2 SYDVKM. This chain's CDR3 is CASSPVTGANNSPLHF. As DNA, the CDR3 is TGTGCCAGCAGCCCAGTAACAGGGGCCAATAATTCACCCCTCCACTTT.

The rearrangement joins TRBV7-3 to TRBJ2-5, with D uncertain. V lost 2 bases and J lost 5, with 9 bases in between. The CDR3 has 13 amino acids. Germline CDR1 is SGHTA and CDR2 is FQGTGA. CDR3 DNA sequence: TGTGCCAGCAGCTTAGCCCTCGAGGAGACCCAGTACTTC. This translates into CASSLALEETQYF. The full variable domain, completed using reference TRBV7-3 and TRBJ2-5, is GAGVSQTPSNKVTEKGKYVELRCDPISGHTALYWYRQSLGQGPEFLIYFQGTGAADDSGLPNDRFFAVRPEGSVSTLKIQRTERGDSAVYLCASSLALEETQYFGPGTRLLVL.

The chain has TRBV4-1 and TRBJ2-3; 8 nucleotides line up with TRBD2. The V and J ends lost 0 bases and 2 bases, in that order; junction bases with no gene match: 7. The CDR3 runs 17 residues. Germline-derived CDR1 and CDR2 are MGHRA and YSYEKL. The CDR3 spells CASSQEGQRGFTDTQYF. CDR3 nucleotide sequence: TGCGCCAGCAGCCAAGAAGGCCAGCGGGGGTTCACAGATACGCAGTATTTT.

The V and J genes are TRBV19 and TRBJ1-5, with D hard to call. The V gene lost 6 bases and the J gene lost 4 bases, with 7 bases spanning the gap. Germline assignment: CDR1 LNHDA and CDR2 SQIVND (reference sequence). The CDR3 is 12 residues long. The DNA for the CDR3 is TGTGCCAGTAGGGCCGGGAATCAGCCCCAGCATTTT. Translation gives CASRAGNQPQHF.

The chain couples TRBV29-1 to TRBJ1-2; 10 nucleotides agree with TRBD1. After removal of 4 bases from V and 5 bases from J, the junction contained 4 bases not matched to a gene. Looked up from germline, CDR1 is SQVTM and CDR2 is ANQGSEA. The CDR3 consists of 13 residues. The DNA for the CDR3 is TGCAGCGTTGTTGGGACAGGGGTTTATGGCTACACCTTC. Its translation: CSVVGTGVYGYTF.

This clone was seen just once. V gene TRBV5-4 combines with J gene TRBJ2-7; D might be TRBD1 or TRBD2, each matching 5 bases. The germline CDR1 and CDR2 sequences are SGHNT and YYREEE (reference sequence). V was trimmed by 6 bases and J by 0 bases, leaving 10 bases between them. The CDR3 runs 13 residues. This chain's CDR3 is CASTSGGSYEQYF. CDR3 nucleotides: TGTGCCAGCACTTCTGGGGGCTCCTACGAGCAGTACTTC. The full variable domain, its missing parts supplied by reference TRBV5-4 and TRBJ2-7, is ETGVTQSPTHLIKTRGQQVTLRCSSQSGHNTVSWYQQALGQGPQFIFQYYREEENGRGNFPPRFSGLQFPNYSSELNVNALELDDSALYLCASTSGGSYEQYFGPGTRLTVT.

The chain carries TRBV30 and TRBJ1-1; D is ambiguous. V dropped 4 bases and J dropped 5 bases, with 14 bases sitting between them. This CDR3 comprises 13 residues. CDR1 is GTSNPN and CDR2 is SVGIG in the germline V gene (reference sequence). The DNA for the CDR3 is TGTGCCTGGACCCCGGGGTCGGGGACTGAAGCTTTCTTT. Protein: CAWTPGSGTEAFF.

The CDR3 loop is CASSGTGIGHTIYF. The CDR3 nucleotides are TGTGCCAGCAGTGGGACAGGGATTGGGCACACCATATATTTT. This chain connects TRBV28 to TRBJ1-3, with 9 positions matching TRBD1. CDR3 size: 14 residues. Unmatched junction bases numbered 7, after V lost 5 bases and J lost 8 bases. The germline gives CDR1 MDHEN, CDR2 SYDVKM.

V and J are TRBV28 and TRBJ1-2, with 7 bases matching TRBD1. The CDR3 consists of 15 residues. Germline V gene data show CDR1 as MDHEN and CDR2 as SYDVKM. V lost 2 bases and J lost 4; bases outside the gene matches: 7. Here the CDR3 reads CASSLGGQFSYGYTF. CDR3 in DNA: TGTGCCAGCAGTTTAGGGGGACAGTTTTCCTATGGCTACACCTTC.

The chain has TRBV19 and TRBJ2-5; 14 bases fit TRBD2. Looked up from germline, CDR1 is LNHDA and CDR2 is SQIVND (reference sequence). Trimming removed 4 bases from V and 5 bases from J; junction bases left unmatched: 6. CDR3 length: 16 residues. This CDR3 is CASSTRTSGRMETQYF. CDR3 bases: TGTGCCAGTAGTACCCGGACTAGCGGGAGGATGGAGACCCAGTACTTC.

The rearrangement links TRBV11-2 to TRBJ2-3; D gene ambiguous. V was pared by 3 bases and J by 4 bases, with 11 bases between. This CDR3 is 14 amino acids long. Germline loops: CDR1 SGHAT, CDR2 FQNNGV. CDR3 coding DNA: TGTGCCAGCAGCTTTTTCTCGGGTTCAGATACGCAGTATTTT. The encoded protein is CASSFFSGSDTQYF.

The chain combines TRBV28 with TRBJ2-1; tentatively, D is TRBD2 (7 bases). The V end was cut by 5 bases, the J end by 5 bases, with 13 bases between. CDR3 length equals 14 residues. Per germline, CDR1 MDHEN and CDR2 SYDVKM. The CDR3 spells CASSTLGGDNEQFF. As DNA, the CDR3 is TGTGCCAGCAGTACCCTAGGGGGGGACAATGAGCAGTTCTTC.